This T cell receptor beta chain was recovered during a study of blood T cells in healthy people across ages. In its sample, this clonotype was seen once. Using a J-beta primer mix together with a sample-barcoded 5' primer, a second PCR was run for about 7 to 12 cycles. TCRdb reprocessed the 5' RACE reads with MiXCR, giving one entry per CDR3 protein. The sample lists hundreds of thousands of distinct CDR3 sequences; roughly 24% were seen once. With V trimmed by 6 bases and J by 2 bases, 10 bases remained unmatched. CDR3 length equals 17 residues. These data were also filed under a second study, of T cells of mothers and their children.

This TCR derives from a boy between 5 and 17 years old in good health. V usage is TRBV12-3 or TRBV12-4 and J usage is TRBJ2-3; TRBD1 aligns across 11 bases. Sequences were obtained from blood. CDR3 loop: CASSGQGAGILTDTQYF. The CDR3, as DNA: TGTGCCAGCAGCGGACAGGGGGCGGGGATACTCACAGATACGCAGTATTTT.